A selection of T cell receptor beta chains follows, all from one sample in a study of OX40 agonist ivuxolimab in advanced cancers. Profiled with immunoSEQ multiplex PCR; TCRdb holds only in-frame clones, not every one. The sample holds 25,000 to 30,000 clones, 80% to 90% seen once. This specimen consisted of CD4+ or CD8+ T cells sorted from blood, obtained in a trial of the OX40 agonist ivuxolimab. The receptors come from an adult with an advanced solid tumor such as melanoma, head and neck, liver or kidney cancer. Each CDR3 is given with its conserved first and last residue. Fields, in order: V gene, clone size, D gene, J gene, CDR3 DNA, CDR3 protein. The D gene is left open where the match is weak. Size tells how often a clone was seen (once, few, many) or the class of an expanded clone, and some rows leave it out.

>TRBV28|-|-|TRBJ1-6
TGTGCCAGCAGTTTACGAGGGGAAGGATTTTCACCCCTCCACTTT
CASSLRGEGFSPLHF
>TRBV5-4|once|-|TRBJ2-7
TGTGCCAGCAGCCCGTGGGGTCGCTACGAGCAGTACTTC
CASSPWGRYEQYF
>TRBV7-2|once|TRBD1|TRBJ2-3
TGTGCCAGCAGCCAACTGAAGACAGGGAGCACAGATACGCAGTATTTT
CASSQLKTGSTDTQYF
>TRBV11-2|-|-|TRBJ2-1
TGTGCCAGCAGCTTATCGGGTGATGAGCAGTTCTTC
CASSLSGDEQFF
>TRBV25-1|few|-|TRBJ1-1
TGTGCCAGCAGGGTCGGACAGTATGAAGCTTTCTTT
CASRVGQYEAFF
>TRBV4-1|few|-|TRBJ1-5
TGCGCCAGCAGCTATACTGACGCGGAGCAGCCCCAGCATTTT
CASSYTDAEQPQHF
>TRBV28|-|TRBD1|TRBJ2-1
TGTGCCAGCAGGGCCGGGACAGGGGTAAATGAGCAGTTCTTC
CASRAGTGVNEQFF
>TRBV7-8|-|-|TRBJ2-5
TGTGCATCAGGAGGGGTGACCCAGTACTTC
CASGGVTQYF
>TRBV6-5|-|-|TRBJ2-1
TGTGCCAGCAGCACCGGACTTAGCTACAATGAGCAGTTCTTC
CASSTGLSYNEQFF
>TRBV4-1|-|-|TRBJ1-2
TGCGCCAGCAGCCAAGTATCGCAGGATAACTATGGCTACACCTTC
CASSQVSQDNYGYTF
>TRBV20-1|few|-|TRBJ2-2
TGCAGTGCTCCTTACACCGGGGAGCTGTTTTTT
CSAPYTGELFF
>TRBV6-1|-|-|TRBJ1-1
TGTGCCAGCAGTAGGGGGGGGTACACTGAAGCTTTCTTT
CASSRGGYTEAFF
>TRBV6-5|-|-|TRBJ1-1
TGTGCCAGCAGTTACTCTCCGGACACTGAAGCTTTCTTT
CASSYSPDTEAFF
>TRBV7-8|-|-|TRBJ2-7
TGTGCCAGCAGCTTAGTCGGCCGGGACTACGAGCAGTACTTC
CASSLVGRDYEQYF
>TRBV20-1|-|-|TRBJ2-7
TGCAGTGCTTATCAGGGAAACGAGCAGTACTTC
CSAYQGNEQYF
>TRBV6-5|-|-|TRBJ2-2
TGTGCCAGCAGTGGGGTAAACACCGGGGAGCTGTTTTTT
CASSGVNTGELFF
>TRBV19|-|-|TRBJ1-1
TGTGCCAGTAGTATCCTCGGGTATGTGGTAGACACTGAAGCTTTCTTT
CASSILGYVVDTEAFF
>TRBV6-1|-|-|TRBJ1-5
TGTGCCAGCAGTGGTCGGGTAGTTCAGCCCCAGCATTTT
CASSGRVVQPQHF
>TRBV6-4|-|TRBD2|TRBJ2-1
TGTGCCAGCAGTGACCGGGGAGGGACCCCCAATGAGCAGTTCTTC
CASSDRGGTPNEQFF
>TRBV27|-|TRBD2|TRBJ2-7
TGTGCCAGCAGCCCAGCGGGGAAAAACTACGAGCAGTACTTC
CASSPAGKNYEQYF
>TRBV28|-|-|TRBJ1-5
TGTGCCAGCAGTTTAAACGGAAACAATCAGCCCCAGCATTTT
CASSLNGNNQPQHF
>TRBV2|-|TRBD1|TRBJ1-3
TGTGCCAGCAGAACTGACAGGGGTGGCGGAAACACCATATATTTT
CASRTDRGGGNTIYF
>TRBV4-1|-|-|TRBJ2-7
TGCGCCAGCAGCCTTGGGACAAACTACGAGCAGTACTTC
CASSLGTNYEQYF
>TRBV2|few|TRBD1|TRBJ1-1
TGTGCCAGCAGTGACGGACAGGGGATGGGGGCTGAAGCTTTCTTT
CASSDGQGMGAEAFF
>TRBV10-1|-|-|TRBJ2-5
TGCGCCAGCAGTGATTGGCAGGCAACAAACCAGCTAGAAGAGACCCAGTACTTC
CASSDWQATNQLEETQYF
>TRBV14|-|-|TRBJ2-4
TGTGCCAGCAGCCAAGGGTCCGGGCTGGCCAAAAACATTCAGTACTTC
CASSQGSGLAKNIQYF
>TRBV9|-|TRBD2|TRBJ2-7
TGTGCCAGCAGCGTGGAAGCGGGGGTCTACGAGCAGTACTTC
CASSVEAGVYEQYF
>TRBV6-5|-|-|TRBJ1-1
TGTGCCAGCAGACTTGGACGGGGGAACACTGAAGCTTTCTTT
CASRLGRGNTEAFF
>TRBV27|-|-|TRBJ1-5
TGTGCCAGCAGTTTGGGGGATGCGAGCAATCAGCCCCAGCATTTT
CASSLGDASNQPQHF
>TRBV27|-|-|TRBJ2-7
TGTGCCAGCAGTTGGGGGCAGGGCGCTTCCGAGCAGTACTTC
CASSWGQGASEQYF
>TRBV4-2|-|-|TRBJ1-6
TGTGCCAGCAGCCCGCTAGGGACCGCGAATTCACCCCTCCACTTT
CASSPLGTANSPLHF
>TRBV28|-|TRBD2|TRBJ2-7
TGTGCCAGCAGTAAATGGACTAGCGGGGGCTACGAGCAGTACTTC
CASSKWTSGGYEQYF
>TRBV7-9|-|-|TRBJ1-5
TGTGCCAGCACCTCCCACGCGAATCAGCCCCAGCATTTT
CASTSHANQPQHF
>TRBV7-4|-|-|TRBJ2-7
TGTGCCAGCCTAGGGGGGTACGAGCAGTACTTC
CASLGGYEQYF
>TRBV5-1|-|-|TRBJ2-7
TGCGCCAGCAGCTTGGCCGGGGACAACTACGAGCAGTACTTC
CASSLAGDNYEQYF
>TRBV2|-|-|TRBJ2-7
TGTGCCAGCAAACCGACTGTCTACGAGCAGTACTTC
CASKPTVYEQYF
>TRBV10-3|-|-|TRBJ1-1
TGTGCCATCAGTGAACCAGGATTGAACACTGAAGCTTTCTTT
CAISEPGLNTEAFF
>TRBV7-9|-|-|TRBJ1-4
TGTGCCAGCAGCTTAGTTCGGGCCGACAGCTCTAGGAATGAAAAACTGTTTTTT
CASSLVRADSSRNEKLFF
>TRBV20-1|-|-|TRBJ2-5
TGCAGTGCTAGACGAGAGACCCAGTACTTC
CSARRETQYF
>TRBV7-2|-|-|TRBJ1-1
TGTGCCAGCAGCTTAGTTGTGCGTCCAAACACTGAAGCTTTCTTT
CASSLVVRPNTEAFF
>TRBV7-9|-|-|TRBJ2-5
TGTGCCAGCAGCTTTTGGGCCCGACAGGAGTACTTC
CASSFWARQEYF
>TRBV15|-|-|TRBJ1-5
TGTGCCACCAGCCTCGACAGGTCTGCTGGTGGTCAGCCCCAGCATTTT
CATSLDRSAGGQPQHF
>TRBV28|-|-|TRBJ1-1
TGTGCCAGCAGTAAGCAACAGGGACGTACCACTGAAGCTTTCTTT
CASSKQQGRTTEAFF
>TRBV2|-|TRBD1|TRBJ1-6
TGTGCCAGCAGTGACCCCCACCGACAGGGCTATAATTCACCCCTCCACTTT
CASSDPHRQGYNSPLHF
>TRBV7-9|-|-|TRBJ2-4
TGTGCCAGCAGCGGCCAGGGACGGGACAAAAACATTCAGTACTTC
CASSGQGRDKNIQYF
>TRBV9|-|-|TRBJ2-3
TGTGCCAGCAGCGTAGCCTGGGGGGAGACAGTCACAGATACGCAGTATTTT
CASSVAWGETVTDTQYF
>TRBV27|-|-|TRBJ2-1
TGTGCCAGCTGGGGAGGAGGTAATGAGCAGTTCTTC
CASWGGGNEQFF
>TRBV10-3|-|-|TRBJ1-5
TGTGCCATCAGTGAGTCTATCGTGGGCCAGGGCAATCAGCCCCAGCATTTT
CAISESIVGQGNQPQHF
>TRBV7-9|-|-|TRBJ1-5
TGTGCCAGCCAGGGACCGAGCAATCAGCCCCAGCATTTT
CASQGPSNQPQHF
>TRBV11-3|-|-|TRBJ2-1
TGTGCCAGCAGCAAAGAGGGTCGGGCGGTGTTCTTC
CASSKEGRAVFF
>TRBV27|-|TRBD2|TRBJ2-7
TGTGCCAGCAGTTTTATTGCGGGAGGGCCGTTTCACGAGCAGTACTTC
CASSFIAGGPFHEQYF
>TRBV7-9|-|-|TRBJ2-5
TGTGCCAGCAGCTCCCCCCTGTTGATCCAAGAGACCCAGTACTTC
CASSSPLLIQETQYF
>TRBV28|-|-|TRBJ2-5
TGTGCCAGCAGTTTAGGGTCCCGAAGGGAAGAGACCCAGTACTTC
CASSLGSRREETQYF
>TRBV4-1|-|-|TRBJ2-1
TGCGCCAGCAGCGCACACCTAAACAATGAGCAGTTCTTC
CASSAHLNNEQFF
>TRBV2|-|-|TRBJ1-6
TGTGCCAGCAGTCACCGACGGAGCTCCTATAATTCACCCCTCCACTTT
CASSHRRSSYNSPLHF
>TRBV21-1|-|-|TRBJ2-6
TGTGCCAGCAGATTTATGCTACAACAAAGTCGGGCCAACGTCCTGACTTTC
CASRFMLQQSRANVLTF
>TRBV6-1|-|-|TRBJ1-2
TGTGCCAGCAGTCGACGGGACACCGGGGGGCAAGGCTACACCTTC
CASSRRDTGGQGYTF